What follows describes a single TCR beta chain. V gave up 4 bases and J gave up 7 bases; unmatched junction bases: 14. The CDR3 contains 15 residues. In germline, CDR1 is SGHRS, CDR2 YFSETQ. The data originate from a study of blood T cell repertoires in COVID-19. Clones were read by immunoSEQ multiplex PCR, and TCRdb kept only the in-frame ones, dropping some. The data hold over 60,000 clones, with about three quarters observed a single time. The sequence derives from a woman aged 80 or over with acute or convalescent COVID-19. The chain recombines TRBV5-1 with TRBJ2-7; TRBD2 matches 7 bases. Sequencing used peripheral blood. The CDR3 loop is CASSLAGGGPEEQYF. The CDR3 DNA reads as TGCGCCAGCAGCCTTGCTGGGGGAGGGCCGGAAGAGCAGTACTTC.